The 6 T cell receptor beta chains in this list originate from one sample, sequenced in a study of cytomegalovirus exposure and HLA in healthy donors. Primers for the PCR totalled 60 Vbeta and 13 Jbeta. Sequencing was performed with immunoSEQ multiplex PCR; in TCRdb, only in-frame clones are kept and a portion is missing. The sample features about 130,000 clones, with roughly 2% in its top ten. Sequencing used PBMCs. These receptors originate from a woman aged 60 to 75 in good health and CMV-seronegative.

J is TRBJ1-5 and V is TRBV28; D gene unclear. Germline assignment: CDR1 MDHEN and CDR2 SYDVKM. This CDR3 contains 14 residues. The germline V and J ends were trimmed by 5 bases and 4 bases, with 12 bases remaining between them. Here the CDR3 reads CASSAGVFNQPQHF. The CDR3 region has the DNA TGTGCCAGCAGTGCCGGGGTCTTTAATCAGCCCCAGCATTTT.

This chain uses TRBV4-2 with TRBJ1-5; D perhaps matches TRBD1 (6 bases). The germline V and J ends were trimmed by 4 bases and 2 bases, with 12 bases remaining between them. CDR3 size: 15 residues. CDR1 LGHNA and CDR2 YNFKEQ come from the germline V gene. The CDR3 reads CASSPTYRGNQPQHF. CDR3 coding DNA: TGTGCCAGCAGCCCTACCTACAGGGGCAATCAGCCCCAGCATTTT.

The chain joins TRBV28 to TRBJ1-2; no definite D call. Trimming took off 4 bases at V and 5 bases at J, with 8 bases between the two ends. The CDR3 is made up of 12 amino acids. Per germline, CDR1 MDHEN and CDR2 SYDVKM. The CDR3 coding sequence is TGTGCCAGCAGTTGGCAGACTTATGGCTACACCTTC. This translates into CASSWQTYGYTF.

With respect to this clone: Other nucleotide sequences from this sample produce the same CDR3. The chain employs TRBV9 and TRBJ2-5, with D possibly being TRBD1 (6 bases). The germline gives CDR1 SGDLS, CDR2 YYNGEE. The CDR3 totals 14 residues. V lost 0 bases, J lost 5 bases, and 11 bases lay in between. CDR3 residues: CASSVGAGEETQYF. CDR3 sequence (DNA): TGTGCCAGCAGCGTAGGGGCAGGGGAGGAGACCCAGTACTTC.

The chain joins TRBV5-5 to TRBJ2-5; 8 positions agree with TRBD2. Germline-derived CDR1 and CDR2 are SGHKS and YYEKEE (reference sequence). V lost 8 bases to trimming and J lost 7 bases; unmatched junction nucleotides: 13. This CDR3 contains 14 residues. CDR3 coding DNA: TGTGCCAGTCTGTCGCGGGGGGTCCTAGGGACCCAGTACTTC. It translates to CASLSRGVLGTQYF.

The gene calls are TRBV11-1 and TRBJ2-1; 10 nucleotides match TRBD2. Trimming removed 7 bases from V and 15 bases from J; junction bases left unmatched: 12. The CDR3 loop spans 13 amino acids. CDR1 and CDR2 from the germline V gene are SGHAT and FQDESV (reference sequence). The CDR3 nucleotides read TGTGCCAGCACGGTGCTAGCGGGAGATCTTCTGTTCTTC. Its protein is CASTVLAGDLLFF.